This T cell receptor beta chain was captured by sequencing in a study of vaccination effects on CD4 cells after COVID-19. Study-level results: Common cold coronavirus cross-reactivity was shown by only 1 of 255 vaccine-induced clones in healthy vaccinees.

V lost 2 bases and J lost 2, with 9 bases in between. Germline CDR1 and CDR2: SGHVS and FQNEAQ. The CDR3 contains 14 residues. On this clone: What it recognizes is unknown.

The table came from immunoSEQ multiplex PCR; TCRdb's copy has only in-frame clones and leaves some out. The sample has tens of thousands of clones, 60% to 80% seen once. Before sequencing took place, the ViraFEST assay used viral peptide pools to expand antigen-specific CD4+ T cells. Culturing for nine to ten days preceded CD4+ T cell isolation. Vaccinated recipients, who were negative for nucleocapsid antibodies, had no history of SARS-CoV-2 infection. With around 10 ug/ml peptides and around 9.6 IU/ml IL-2, some 2 million PBMC per well were cultured. The authors exchanged half the medium for IL-2 medium on days 3 and 7.

The sequence was obtained from a human donor who received a COVID-19 vaccine. Here the sequenced sample was CD4+ T cells from PBMCs cultured with HCoV-OC43 spike peptides, taken before COVID-19 vaccination. The subset is: HCoV-OC43 spike overlapping peptide pool stimulation. The genes are TRBV7-8 and TRBJ1-1; D unresolved. The CDR3 spells CASSLFTTNTEAFF. The CDR3 DNA is TGTGCCAGCAGCTTATTCACGACTAACACTGAAGCTTTCTTT. The variable domain in full, completed from reference TRBV7-8 and TRBJ1-1, reads GAGVSQSPRYKVAKRGQDVALRCDPISGHVSLFWYQQALGQGPEFLTYFQNEAQLDKSGLPSDRFFAERPEGSVSTLKIQRTQQEDSAVYLCASSLFTTNTEAFFGQGTRLTVV.